These 5 T cell receptor beta chains were sequenced from one sample in a study of OX40 agonist ivuxolimab in advanced cancers. Library prep was done by the immunoSEQ multiplex PCR assay. The table comes from immuneACCESS by way of TCRdb, which keeps in-frame sequences with V and J called. Part of the clones is missing from these tables; in studies checked, under half for an unresolved V gene and the rest for unknown reasons. The sample profile shows 70,000 to 85,000 clones; roughly nine tenths of them were found once. The ten most abundant clones make up 4% to 5% of the sample. The sequenced sample was CD4+ or CD8+ T cells sorted from blood, obtained in a trial of the OX40 agonist ivuxolimab. Receptor source: an adult with an advanced solid tumor such as melanoma, head and neck, liver or kidney cancer.

The chain has TRBV2 and TRBJ2-5; weak D call: TRBD2 (5 bases). The germline V gene has CDR1 SNHLY and CDR2 FYNNEI. With 8 bases removed from V and 1 base from J, the gap between germline ends came to 11 bases. The CDR3 runs 13 residues. In DNA form, the CDR3 reads TGTGCCAGCGGTAGGGAGTCCCAAGAGACCCAGTACTTC. This gives the protein CASGRESQETQYF.

The V and J genes are TRBV28 and TRBJ2-4; D unresolved. The CDR3 is 16 amino acids. Germline CDR1 reads MDHEN; CDR2 reads SYDVKM. Trimming removed 7 bases from V and 0 bases from J, with 16 bases in between. The CDR3 protein is CASTPGGSLAKNIQYF. DNA for the CDR3: TGTGCCAGCACACCCGGTGGTTCTCTAGCCAAAAACATTCAGTACTTC.

The V and J genes are TRBV28 and TRBJ2-7; D ambiguous. The V and J ends lost 7 bases and 4 bases respectively, with 11 bases between them. The germline CDR1 and CDR2 sequences are MDHEN and SYDVKM. This CDR3 has 12 residues. The CDR3, as DNA: TGTGCCAGCATGGGCAGAAGTTACGAGCAGTACTTC. Amino acid sequence: CASMGRSYEQYF.

This chain joins TRBV1 and TRBJ2-7; the table's D call of TRBD2 was not tested on the DNA. TRBV1 represents a pseudogene. The CDR3 has 15 amino acids. The CDR3: CTSSQELAGDYEQYF. The CDR3 coding sequence is TGCACCAGCAGCCAAGAACTAGCGGGAGACTACGAGCAGTACTTC.

The rearrangement joins TRBV5-1 to TRBJ2-2, with D perhaps TRBD2 (6 bases). The CDR3 sequence is 17 residues long. Germline CDR1 and CDR2: SGHRS and YFSETQ. The V gene lost 4 bases and the J gene lost 2 bases, with 18 bases spanning the gap. The CDR3 loop is CASSRTPEGPNTGELFF. Written as DNA, the CDR3 is TGCGCCAGCAGCCGGACGCCGGAGGGTCCTAACACCGGGGAGCTGTTTTTT.